The 5 T cell receptor beta chains below come from one sample, sequenced in a study of radiotherapy plus CTLA-4 blockade in lung cancer. Assay: immunoSEQ multiplex PCR; the TCRdb copy retains only in-frame clones and omits some. In the table there are around 26,000 clones, about three quarters of which are singletons. The source was peripheral blood, collected from a patient treated with radiotherapy plus ipilimumab. These receptors came from a human donor with non-small cell lung cancer who had stable disease on radiotherapy plus ipilimumab.

V usage is TRBV6-1 and J usage is TRBJ2-7; 8 bases agree with TRBD1. V was clipped by 4 bases and J by 0 bases; unmatched bases: 5. Germline V CDR1 and CDR2: MNHNS, SASEGT. The CDR3 has 15 residues. This CDR3 is CASSARDRSSYEQYF. The CDR3 coding sequence is TGTGCCAGCAGTGCCCGGGACAGGAGCTCCTACGAGCAGTACTTC.

The rearrangement uses TRBV7-9 and TRBJ1-2, with D unclear. Germline loops: CDR1 SEHNR, CDR2 FQNEAQ (reference sequence). The CDR3 spans 13 residues. V lost 4 bases and J lost 6, with 12 bases in between. This CDR3 reads CASSSKGQHGYTF. The CDR3 DNA is TGTGCCAGCAGCTCTAAAGGCCAGCATGGCTACACCTTC.

The genes are TRBV7-2 and TRBJ1-4, with D perhaps TRBD1 (6 bases). Trimming took off 2 bases at V and 4 bases at J, with 8 bases between the two ends. The CDR3 length is 14 residues. The germline V gene has CDR1 SGHTA and CDR2 FQGNSA. CDR3 residues: CASSLRGVNEKLFF. DNA for the CDR3: TGTGCCAGCAGCTTAAGGGGGGTTAATGAAAAACTGTTTTTT. The whole variable domain, filled in from reference TRBV7-2 and TRBJ1-4, reads GAGVSQSPSNKVTEKGKDVELRCDPISGHTALYWYRQSLGQGLEFLIYFQGNSAPDKSGLPSDRFSAERTGGSVSTLTIQRTQQEDSAVYLCASSLRGVNEKLFFGSGTQLSVL.

The chain joins TRBV4-2 to TRBJ2-3, with TRBD2 matching over 12 bases. The V gene's germline CDR1 is LGHNA and CDR2 YNFKEQ. CDR3 size: 16 residues. V lost 0 bases and J lost 3; bases outside the gene matches: 1. CDR3 protein: CASSQDLAGGTDTQYF. The CDR3 nucleotides are TGTGCCAGCAGCCAAGACCTAGCGGGGGGGACAGATACGCAGTATTTT.

The V and J genes are TRBV7-6 and TRBJ2-1, with D perhaps TRBD2 (6 bases). Germline CDR1 is SGHVS and CDR2 is FNYEAQ. Trimming left V 5 bases short and J 10 bases short, with 21 bases between. The CDR3 has 15 amino acids. In DNA, the CDR3 is TGTGCCAGCAGCAACAGCGGGTCCCCGACTGGGGAGCAGTTCTTC. Its protein is CASSNSGSPTGEQFF.